This TCR beta chain was sequenced during a study of T cell repertoires in cytomegalovirus infection. Across the whole study: Both recently identified HLA-C-restricted and well-studied HLA-B-restricted CMV epitopes were used in the study. Through public TCR beta signatures, both CMV infection and matching HLA type were indicated. General observations from the study: The ex vivo response was dominated by HLA-C-restricted CMV-specific TCR beta clonotypes.

TCRdb re-called the reads with MiXCR, one entry per CDR3 protein. The table lists about 270,000 distinct CDR3 sequences, roughly 21% of them singletons, with roughly 19% in the top ten. The sample holds many counts of this clonotype. The antigen remains unidentified. V lost 3 bases and J lost 0, with 11 bases in between. Germline V gene data show CDR1 as KGHDR and CDR2 as SFDVKD. The CDR3 has 16 amino acids. The gene calls are TRBV24-1 and TRBJ2-1; D unclear. The receptor was isolated from a human donor in good health (CMV status not recorded). Some clones in this sample may be carry-over from other donors' samples. Source: cultured PBMCs, taken from culture after CMV antigen stimulation. CDR3 coding DNA: TGTGCCACCAGTGATCCCGGACCAAGCTCCTACAATGAGCAGTTCTTC. Translating gives CATSDPGPSSYNEQFF.